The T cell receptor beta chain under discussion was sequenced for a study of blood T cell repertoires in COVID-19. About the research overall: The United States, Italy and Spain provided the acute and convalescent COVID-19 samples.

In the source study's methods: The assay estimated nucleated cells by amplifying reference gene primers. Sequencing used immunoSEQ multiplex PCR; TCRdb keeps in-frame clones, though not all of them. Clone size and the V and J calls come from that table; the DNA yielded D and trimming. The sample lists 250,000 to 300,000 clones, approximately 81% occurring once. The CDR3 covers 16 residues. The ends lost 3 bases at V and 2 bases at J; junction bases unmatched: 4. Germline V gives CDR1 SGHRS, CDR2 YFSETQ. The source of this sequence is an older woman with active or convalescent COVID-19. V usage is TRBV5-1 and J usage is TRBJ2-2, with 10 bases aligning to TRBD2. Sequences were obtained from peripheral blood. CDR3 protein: CASSWASGGNTGELFF. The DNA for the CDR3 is TGCGCCAGCAGCTGGGCTAGCGGGGGAAACACCGGGGAGCTGTTTTTT.